The clone carrying this T cell receptor beta chain was picked up a small number of times. Its antigen remains unknown. The data were taken from a study of cytomegalovirus exposure and HLA in healthy donors. Findings and limits, study-wide: Among the sequence variants, a highly shared cluster was likely an artifact of sequencing.

The PCR made use of 60 Vbeta and 13 Jbeta primers. TCRdb's table, derived via immunoSEQ multiplex PCR, lists solely in-frame clones and lacks some. The table has more than 100,000 clones, 70% to 80% seen once. The V gene's germline CDR1 is SNHLY and CDR2 FYNNEI. The CDR3 has 14 amino acids. Trimming removed 4 bases from V and 5 bases from J, with 15 bases in between. The chain recombines TRBV2 with TRBJ2-7; maybe TRBD1 (6 bases). This TCR was recovered from a female donor in good health and CMV-seropositive. The sequencing input was PBMCs. CDR3 in DNA: TGTGCCAGCAGTGCGGACAGCTCCTTGGACGAGCAGTACTTC. Translation gives CASSADSSLDEQYF.